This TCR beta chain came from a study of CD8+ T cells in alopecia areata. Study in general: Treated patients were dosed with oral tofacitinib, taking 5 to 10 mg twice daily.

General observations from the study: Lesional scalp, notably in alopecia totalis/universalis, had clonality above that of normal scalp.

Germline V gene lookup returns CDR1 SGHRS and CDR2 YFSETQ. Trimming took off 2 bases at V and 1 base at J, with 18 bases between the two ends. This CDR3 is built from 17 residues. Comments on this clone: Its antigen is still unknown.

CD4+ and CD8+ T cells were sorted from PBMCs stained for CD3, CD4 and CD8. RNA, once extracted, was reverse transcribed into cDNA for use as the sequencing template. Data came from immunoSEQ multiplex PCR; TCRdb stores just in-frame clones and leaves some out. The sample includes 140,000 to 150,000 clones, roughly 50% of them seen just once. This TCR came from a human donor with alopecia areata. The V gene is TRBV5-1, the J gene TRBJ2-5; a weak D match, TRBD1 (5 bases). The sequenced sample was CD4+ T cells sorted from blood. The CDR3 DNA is TGCGCCAGCAGCTTTCAGGGTCCTGGGCGTTTCCAAGAGACCCAGTACTTC. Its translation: CASSFQGPGRFQETQYF.